One T cell receptor beta chain is described in this entry. The entry originates in a study of shared clonotypes between healthy human individuals. The junction had 13 bases not matched to a gene; V was cut back by 4 bases and J by 3 bases. This CDR3 has 18 amino acids. Germline V CDR1 and CDR2: SGHRS, YFSETQ. TCRdb's copy holds only in-frame clones and misses some; the assay was immunoSEQ multiplex PCR. The data show about half a million clones, around 75% seen once. Source material: PBMCs. The sequence was collected from a woman aged 40 to 50 in good health. Some clones in this sample may be carry-over from other donors' samples. J is TRBJ2-1 and V is TRBV5-1, with 10 bases identical to TRBD2. The CDR3 nucleotides are TGCGCCAGCAGCCCTAACCCCAGCGGGAGGGCCCTCTACAATGAGCAGTTCTTC. Its translation is CASSPNPSGRALYNEQFF. Supplemented by reference TRBV5-1 and TRBJ2-1, the full variable domain reads KAGVTQTPRYLIKTRGQQVTLSCSPISGHRSVSWYQQTPGQGLQFLFEYFSETQRNKGNFPGRFSGRQFSNSRSEMNVSTLELGDSALYLCASSPNPSGRALYNEQFFGPGTRLTVL.